The clone carrying this T cell receptor beta chain occurred a few times. Its cognate antigen is unknown. This entry comes from a study of CD8 T cells in ankylosing spondylitis. The study, taken as a whole, reports: CD8+ cells made up the disease-linked clones, which were relatively rare in peripheral blood. A TCR beta motif of about 8 highly homologous variants appeared characteristic of ankylosing spondylitis blood. In synovial fluid and blood from reactive arthritis, some motif variants were previously reported.

It was by quantitative 5'-RACE with molecular barcodes that TCR beta libraries were made. TCRdb re-analysed the 5' RACE reads in MiXCR, keeping a single row per CDR3 protein. The sample includes fewer than 400,000 distinct CDR3 sequences, roughly 8% of them seen just once. This CDR3 region has 19 residues. Germline V gene lookup returns CDR1 SGDLS and CDR2 YYNGEE. The ends lost 5 bases at V and 2 bases at J; junction bases unmatched: 14. The specimen was blood, either unsorted or a sorted T cell fraction (not recorded which). The sequence derives from a male donor with ankylosing spondylitis. V usage is TRBV9 and J usage is TRBJ2-2; 11 positions agree with TRBD2. As DNA, the CDR3 is TGTGCCAGCAGTTTCCCTCGTAGCGGGAGGGCTTTTAACACCGGGGAGCTGTTTTTT. This encodes CASSFPRSGRAFNTGELFF.